The subject of this entry is one T cell receptor beta chain. Its antigen is unidentified. This sample was taken from a study of cytomegalovirus exposure and HLA in healthy donors. The V end lost 4 bases, the J end lost 3 bases, and 20 bases lay between the germline ends. The CDR3 has 16 amino acids. Per germline, CDR1 SGHKS and CDR2 YYEKEE (reference sequence). Study-level points and caveats: Based on reports, TCR beta sequences accurately predicted HLA-A and HLA-B alleles for most subjects. TRBV6-2, TRBV6-3 and some other V segments were unresolvable in 87-base-pair reads.

PCR amplification relied on 60 Vbeta primers (plus 13 Jbeta primers). The method was immunoSEQ multiplex PCR; TCRdb's version includes in-frame clones alone and lacks a portion of them. The sample lists more than 80,000 clones, about 77% occurring once. The gene calls are TRBV5-5 and TRBJ2-7; possibly TRBD2 for D (5 bases). The sequence was collected from a man between 60 and 70 years old in good health and CMV-seronegative. Sequences were obtained from PBMCs. As DNA, the CDR3 is TGTGCCAGCAGCCCAGGCCCCGGGATCAAAAACTACGAGCAGTACTTC. Translation: CASSPGPGIKNYEQYF.